This TCR beta chain derives from a study of vaccination and CD4 T cells after COVID-19. Study-wide results and caveats: It was observed that, in convalescent patients, a median around 90% of reactive clones arose only post-vaccination. Relatively few convalescent patients were studied; early post-infection timepoints were not included.

By frequency in the sample, this clonotype is medium-sized. What it recognizes is unknown. PCR tests turned positive between March and December 2020, before US Alpha, Beta and Delta variants. The V gene end was trimmed by 10 bases and the J gene end by 4 bases; junction bases not matched to a gene: 10. The germline gives CDR1 MNHNS, CDR2 SASEGT. This CDR3 is 14 amino acids long. In TCRdb, the PCR reads were re-called with MiXCR into one record per CDR3 protein. The data contain approximately 17,000 distinct CDR3 sequences, roughly 62% of them singletons. The origin of this receptor is a human donor who had recovered from COVID-19. This chain joins TRBV6-1 and TRBJ1-1; TRBD1 matches at 9 bases. Sequencing used CD4+ T cells from blood, obtained after SARS-CoV-2 vaccination. CDR3 coding DNA: TGTGCCACCTCGACAGGGGGGGAGAGCACTGAAGCTTTCTTT. Its protein is CATSTGGESTEAFF.